The clone carrying this T cell receptor beta chain was found many times. No antigen is known for it. After the first PCR, alpha and beta chain libraries were processed separately. Cells stained for CD3, CD4, CD8, CD45RA and CD27 were sorted into four subsets. This entry comes from a study of naive and memory T cell subsets. Study results and caveats: Diversity fell and Gini index rose from naive through CM, EM, EMRA.

Two oligonucleotides, mixed equimolar, formed the beta constant-region primer covering TRBC1 and TRBC2. TCRdb re-called the UMI-ligation and nested PCR reads with MiXCR, one entry per CDR3 protein. Of 100,000 or so distinct CDR3 sequences listed, 5.5% to 8.5% are singletons. V lost 0 bases and J lost 0, with 14 bases in between. The CDR3 length is 16 residues. CDR1 GTSNPN and CDR2 SVGIG come from the germline V gene (reference sequence). Material for sequencing was central memory CD4+ T cells from blood. The rearrangement uses TRBV30 and TRBJ1-2; D uncertain. The clonotype comes from a human donor in good health. CDR3 bases: TGTGCCTGGAGTGTACCCAAGTCGCCAGCTAACTATGGCTACACCTTC. It specifies CAWSVPKSPANYGYTF.